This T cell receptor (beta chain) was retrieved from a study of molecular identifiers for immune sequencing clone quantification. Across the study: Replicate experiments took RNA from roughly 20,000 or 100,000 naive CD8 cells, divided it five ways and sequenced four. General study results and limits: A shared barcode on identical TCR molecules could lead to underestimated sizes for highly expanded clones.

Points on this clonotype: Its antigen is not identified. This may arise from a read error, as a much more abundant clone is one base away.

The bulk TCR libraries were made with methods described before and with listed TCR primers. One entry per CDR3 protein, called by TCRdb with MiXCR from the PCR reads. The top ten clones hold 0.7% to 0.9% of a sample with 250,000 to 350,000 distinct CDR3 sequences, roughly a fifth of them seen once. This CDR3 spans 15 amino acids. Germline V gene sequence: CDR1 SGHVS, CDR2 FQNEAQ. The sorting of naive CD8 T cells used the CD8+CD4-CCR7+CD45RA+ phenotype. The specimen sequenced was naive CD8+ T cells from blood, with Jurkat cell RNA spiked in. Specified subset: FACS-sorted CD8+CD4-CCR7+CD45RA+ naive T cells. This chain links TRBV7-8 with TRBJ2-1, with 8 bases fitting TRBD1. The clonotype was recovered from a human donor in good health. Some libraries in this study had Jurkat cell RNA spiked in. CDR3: CASRLDRGAYNEQFF. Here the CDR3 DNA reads TGTGCCAGCAGGTTAGACAGGGGAGCCTACAATGAGCAGTTCTTC.